The 30 T cell receptor beta chains below all came from one sample that was sequenced in a study of blood T cell repertoires in COVID-19. Libraries were prepared by immunoSEQ multiplex PCR; TCRdb keeps only in-frame clonotypes and omits some of them. The table records roughly 26,000 clones, around 65% of them present only once. The sequencing input was peripheral blood. Receptors originate from a man in his sixties with active or convalescent COVID-19.

The rearrangement joins TRBV4-1 to TRBJ1-1, with D maybe TRBD1 (6 bases). With 4 bases removed from V and 5 bases from J, the gap between germline ends came to 17 bases. The CDR3 totals 15 residues. Per germline, CDR1 MGHRA and CDR2 YSYEKL. The CDR3 DNA is TGCGCCAGCAGCCTCCCGTTGGGGGCCTCGACTGAAGCTTTCTTT. Its translation is CASSLPLGASTEAFF.

This clone turned up a few times. The chain links TRBV4-1 to TRBJ1-6; 7 bases agree with TRBD1. V was clipped by 4 bases and J by 0 bases; unmatched bases: 6. There are 17 residues in the CDR3. The germline CDR1 and CDR2 sequences are MGHRA and YSYEKL. The CDR3 here is CASSLVDRASYNSPLHF. The CDR3, as DNA: TGCGCCAGCAGCCTCGTCGACAGGGCCTCCTATAATTCACCCCTCCACTTT.

On this clone: One junction end does not reproduce the germline sequence, and a read error may be involved. The chain couples TRBV6-1 to TRBJ1-4, with 7 bases lining up with TRBD1. From germline, CDR1 is MNHNS and CDR2 SASEGT. This CDR3 has 15 amino acids. The DNA for the CDR3 is TGTGCCAGCAGTTTGGACAGGACGGCAGGGGGAAAACTGCTTTTT. Its protein product is CASSLDRTAGGKLLF.

The chain couples TRBV2 to TRBJ2-3, with 11 bases aligning to TRBD2. Germline loops: CDR1 SNHLY, CDR2 FYNNEI. The CDR3 is made up of 15 amino acids. The trim removed 6 bases at V and 3 bases at J, leaving 5 bases unmatched. The CDR3 here is CASRKLAGVTDTQYF. The CDR3, as DNA: TGTGCCAGCAGAAAACTAGCGGGAGTTACAGATACGCAGTATTTT.

This clone occurred a few times. This chain joins TRBV18 and TRBJ2-2, with 11 positions matching TRBD2. Germline values: CDR1 KGHSH, CDR2 LQKENI. Germline trimming cut 3 bases from V and 1 base from J; bases unmatched to any gene: 1. The length of the CDR3 is 16 residues. CDR3 sequence: CASSPGLAVNTGELFF. For the CDR3, the DNA is TGTGCCAGCTCACCGGGACTAGCGGTGAACACCGGGGAGCTGTTTTTT.

CDR3 nucleotide sequence: TGTGCCATCTCCGGGACAGAGGTTCCAGAGACCCAGTACTTC. As protein: CAISGTEVPETQYF. J is TRBJ2-5 and V is TRBV10-3, with 7 nucleotides matching TRBD1. This CDR3 has 14 amino acids. The germline V gene has CDR1 ENHRY and CDR2 SYGVKD. J gave up 4 bases and V 8 bases, and 10 bases lay outside the gene matches.

V usage is TRBV2 and J usage is TRBJ2-3; TRBD2 aligns across 9 bases. With 7 bases clipped from V and 5 bases from J, the junction kept 13 bases outside the gene matches. The CDR3 has 16 amino acids. The V gene's germline CDR1 is SNHLY and CDR2 FYNNEI. CDR3 nucleotides: TGTGCCAGCAACCTACTAGCGGGCCCTGGGGGAGATACGCAGTATTTT. Its protein product is CASNLLAGPGGDTQYF.

This chain joins TRBV27 and TRBJ2-1, with a weak D call TRBD1 (5 bases). The CDR3 consists of 14 residues. CDR1 MNHEY and CDR2 SMNVEV come from the germline V gene (reference sequence). V lost 5 bases, J lost 1 base, and 9 bases lay in between. The CDR3 region has the DNA TGTGCCAGCAGTAACCCAGGGTCCTACAATGAGCAGTTCTTC. The encoded protein is CASSNPGSYNEQFF.

The chain couples TRBV6-6 to TRBJ1-6; TRBD1 aligns across 7 bases. The V gene's germline CDR1 is MNHNY and CDR2 SVGAGI (reference sequence). The CDR3 length is 13 residues. V dropped 8 bases and J dropped 8; count of bases not matched to a gene: 6. CDR3: CASYQGEYSPLHF. In nucleotides, the CDR3 is TGTGCCAGCTATCAGGGGGAATATTCACCCCTCCACTTT.

The gene calls are TRBV5-1 and TRBJ1-4, with D unresolved. V was cut by 1 base and J by 0 bases, with 10 bases left in between. This CDR3 has 16 amino acids. Germline CDR1 is SGHRS and CDR2 is YFSETQ. In DNA form, the CDR3 reads TGCGCCAGCAGCTTGAATTCGGGTTCAACTAATGAAAAACTGTTTTTT. Residues: CASSLNSGSTNEKLFF.

Only one count was recorded for this clone. The rearrangement joins TRBV19 to TRBJ2-5; D may be TRBD1 (6 bases). Germline CDR1 and CDR2: LNHDA and SQIVND (reference sequence). Trimming removed 3 bases from V and 3 bases from J, with 8 bases in between. The CDR3 runs to 13 residues. The CDR3 nucleotides are TGTGCCAGTAGTATCCGGACAGAAGAGACCCAGTACTTC. Protein product: CASSIRTEETQYF.

By share, this clone counts as medium-sized. The V and J genes are TRBV5-1 and TRBJ2-1, with D maybe TRBD1 (6 bases). V was clipped by 7 bases and J by 0 bases, with 14 bases between them. Germline CDR1 SGHRS, CDR2 YFSETQ. The CDR3 length is 15 residues. DNA for the CDR3: TGCGCCAGCCGGTCGGGGACACACTCCTACAATGAGCAGTTCTTC. Its translation: CASRSGTHSYNEQFF.

This chain uses TRBV10-3 with TRBJ1-1, with D possibly being TRBD1 (5 bases). The CDR3 totals 15 residues. The germline V and J ends were trimmed by 3 bases and 0 bases, with 11 bases remaining between them. The germline V gene encodes CDR1 ENHRY and CDR2 SYGVKD. The CDR3 nucleotides are TGTGCCATCAGTGACCGGACAAACATGAACACTGAAGCTTTCTTT. Translated: CAISDRTNMNTEAFF.

The chain combines TRBV6-5 with TRBJ1-4; 9 nucleotides agree with TRBD1. The ends lost 6 bases at V and 7 bases at J; junction bases unmatched: 9. CDR3 length: 15 amino acids. Germline CDR1 reads MNHEY; CDR2 reads SVGAGI. CDR3 nucleotides: TGTGCCAGCAGCAAAGTCGGGACAGGGTCTGAAAAACTGTTTTTT. It encodes CASSKVGTGSEKLFF.

V and J are TRBV10-2 and TRBJ2-7; a possible D gene is TRBD1 (6 bases). V was trimmed by 7 bases and J by 1 base, leaving 14 bases between them. This CDR3 is built from 14 residues. Germline CDR1 and CDR2: WSHSY and SAAADI. CDR3 sequence reads: CASNPDRRSYEQYF. Written as DNA, the CDR3 is TGCGCCAGCAACCCGGACAGAAGGTCCTACGAGCAGTACTTC.

In its sample, this clone was seen a few times. The chain joins TRBV11-2 to TRBJ2-7; TRBD2 matches at 7 bases. Losses at the gene ends were 2 bases for V and 7 bases for J; bases not matched to a gene: 20. The CDR3 contains 18 residues. Germline V lookup: CDR1 SGHAT, CDR2 FQNNGV. The CDR3 loop is CASSLNGMREGPSREQYF. The DNA for the CDR3 is TGTGCCAGCAGCTTAAACGGGATGAGGGAGGGGCCCTCCAGGGAGCAGTACTTC.

This chain links TRBV5-5 with TRBJ2-7; 8 bases are shared with TRBD1. The CDR3 has 16 amino acids. V gave up 0 bases and J gave up 6 bases; unmatched junction bases: 11. Germline CDR1 reads SGHKS; CDR2 reads YYEKEE (reference sequence). For the CDR3, the DNA is TGTGCCAGCAGCTTGGGGAGAGGGCAGGGGGCAATCGAGCAGTACTTC. It specifies CASSLGRGQGAIEQYF.

The chain is built from TRBV5-1 and TRBJ2-5; D call uncertain. V was pared by 2 bases and J by 1 base, with 6 bases between. The germline gives CDR1 SGHRS, CDR2 YFSETQ. The CDR3 extends over 13 amino acids. The CDR3 loop reads CASSFTVQETQYF. CDR3 in DNA: TGCGCCAGCAGCTTCACAGTCCAAGAGACCCAGTACTTC.

V and J are TRBV7-8 and TRBJ1-1; 11 nucleotides align to TRBD1. Losses at the gene ends were 1 base for V and 3 bases for J; bases not matched to a gene: 7. The germline CDR1 and CDR2 sequences are SGHVS and FQNEAQ. There are 17 residues in the CDR3. The CDR3, as DNA: TGTGCCAGCAGCTTAGGCGGACAGGGGGCGCGTTACACTGAAGCTTTCTTT. Protein: CASSLGGQGARYTEAFF.

In its sample, this clone was seen a few times. The chain uses TRBV9 and TRBJ2-3, with a weak D call TRBD2 (6 bases). The CDR3 runs 15 residues. Germline V gene lookup returns CDR1 SGDLS and CDR2 YYNGEE. V was trimmed by 3 bases and J by 1 base, leaving 12 bases between them. The CDR3 spells CASSASGTGTDTQYF. CDR3 in DNA: TGTGCCAGCAGCGCCTCTGGGACTGGCACAGATACGCAGTATTTT.

The table lists this clone with a few counts. V usage is TRBV5-4 and J usage is TRBJ1-4, with TRBD1 matching 7 bases. The CDR3 contains 14 residues. V trimming: 4 bases; J trimming: 8 bases; junction bases outside the gene matches: 8. Germline V gene lookup returns CDR1 SGHNT and CDR2 YYREEE (reference sequence). The CDR3 DNA is TGTGCCAGCAGCAAAGACAGGGTGAGGGAAAAACTGTTTTTT. This gives the protein CASSKDRVREKLFF.

The chain carries TRBV3-1 (or the pseudogene TRBV3-2) and TRBJ1-6; TRBD1 matches at 10 bases. The CDR3 length is 16 residues. The ends lost 4 bases at V and 2 bases at J; junction bases unmatched: 2. From germline, CDR1 is LGHDT and CDR2 YNNKEL (reference sequence). The CDR3 region is CASSRDRGTYNSPLHF. DNA for the CDR3: TGTGCCAGCAGCCGGGACAGGGGCACCTATAATTCACCCCTCCACTTT.

The gene calls are TRBV6-5 and TRBJ2-3, with 11 bases aligning to TRBD2. This CDR3 has 15 amino acids. CDR1 and CDR2 from the germline V gene are MNHEY and SVGAGI. V was pared by 8 bases and J by 3 bases, with 7 bases of the junction left unmatched. CDR3: CASRSSSGGTDTQYF. In DNA, the CDR3 is TGTGCCAGCCGGTCGTCTAGCGGGGGGACAGATACGCAGTATTTT.

CDR3 residues: CASSEAGRGQPQHF. CDR3 DNA: TGTGCCAGCAGTGAAGCGGGCAGGGGTCAGCCCCAGCATTTT. The chain recombines TRBV6-1 with TRBJ1-5; tentative D call: TRBD1 (6 bases). The CDR3 loop spans 14 amino acids. CDR1 MNHNS and CDR2 SASEGT come from the germline V gene. Between the trimmed V and J ends, which lost 0 bases and 6 bases, there was a span of 9 bases.

In its sample, this clone was seen a few times. The J gene is TRBJ1-5, the V gene TRBV3-1 (or the pseudogene TRBV3-2); weak D call: TRBD1 (5 bases). The CDR3 covers 15 residues. The germline V gene has CDR1 LGHDT and CDR2 YNNKEL (reference sequence). V gave up 1 base and J gave up 7 bases, with 14 bases separating them. The CDR3 DNA is TGTGCCAGCAGCCAAGGGGGCGCCTCCGGGCAGCCCCAGCATTTT. This sequence encodes CASSQGGASGQPQHF.

This clone was picked up a small number of times. The chain uses TRBV19 and TRBJ1-2; D gene uncertain. This CDR3 has 13 residues. V was pared by 5 bases and J by 4 bases, with 11 bases between. Germline values: CDR1 LNHDA, CDR2 SQIVND (reference sequence). The DNA for the CDR3 is TGTGCCAGTAGTGCCACACTATTCTATGGCTACACCTTC. Its translation: CASSATLFYGYTF.

The chain is built from TRBV5-1 and TRBJ2-7, with 8 bases aligning to TRBD1. The CDR3 is 15 residues long. J was trimmed by 3 bases and V by 4 bases; bases with no gene match: 9. CDR1 is SGHRS and CDR2 is YFSETQ in the germline V gene. The DNA for the CDR3 is TGCGCCAGCAGCGAAGGGACAGGTAACTTCTACGAGCAGTACTTC. Amino acid sequence: CASSEGTGNFYEQYF. Supplemented by reference TRBV5-1 and TRBJ2-7, the full variable domain reads KAGVTQTPRYLIKTRGQQVTLSCSPISGHRSVSWYQQTPGQGLQFLFEYFSETQRNKGNFPGRFSGRQFSNSRSEMNVSTLELGDSALYLCASSEGTGNFYEQYFGPGTRLTVT.

This rearrangement joins TRBV11-1 to TRBJ2-7; D not certain. CDR1 and CDR2 (germline): SGHAT, FQDESV (reference sequence). This CDR3 is built from 15 residues. Trimming removed 5 bases at V and 3 bases at J, with 17 bases between. The CDR3 nucleotides are TGTGCCAGCAGCGTCCGATTTACAAGGAGCTACGAGCAGTACTTC. It encodes CASSVRFTRSYEQYF.

This chain joins TRBV6-6 and TRBJ1-4; a weak D match, TRBD1 (6 bases). CDR1 and CDR2 from the germline V gene are MNHNY and SVGAGI (reference sequence). CDR3 length equals 14 residues. The V end lost 6 bases, the J end lost 9 bases, and 17 bases lay between the germline ends. The CDR3 bases are TGTGCCAGCAGCCACCCTCGCCAGGGGAAAAAACTGTTTTTT. Translating it yields CASSHPRQGKKLFF.

The sample holds one count of this clone. DNA for the CDR3: TGTGCCAGCAGCTCCCCGGGACAGGGGACTGGAAACACCATATATTTT. This translates into CASSSPGQGTGNTIYF. The chain combines TRBV28 with TRBJ1-3; 10 bases match TRBD1. CDR3 length equals 16 residues. Unmatched junction bases numbered 7, after V lost 6 bases and J lost 2 bases. CDR1 and CDR2 from the germline V gene are MDHEN and SYDVKM.